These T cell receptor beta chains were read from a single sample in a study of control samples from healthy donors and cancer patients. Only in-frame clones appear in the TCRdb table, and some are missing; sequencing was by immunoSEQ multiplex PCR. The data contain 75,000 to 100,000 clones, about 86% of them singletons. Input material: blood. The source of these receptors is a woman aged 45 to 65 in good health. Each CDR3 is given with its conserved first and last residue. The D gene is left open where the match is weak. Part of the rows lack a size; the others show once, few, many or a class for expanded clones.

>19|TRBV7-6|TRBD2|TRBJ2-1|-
TGTGCCAGCAGCTCGCTAGCGGCTAGGGAAGCGGGGGGCCCAGGTGAGCAGTTCTTC
CASSSLAAREAGGPGEQFF
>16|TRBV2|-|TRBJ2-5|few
TGTGCCAGCAGTGAATTAGGTGGGGGGGCCGGGGAGACCCAGTACTTC
CASSELGGGAGETQYF
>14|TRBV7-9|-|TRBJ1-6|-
TGTGCCAGCAGCTTTGAAGGTCTAAATTCACCCCTCCACTTT
CASSFEGLNSPLHF
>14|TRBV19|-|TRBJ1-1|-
TGTGCCAGTAGAAAAGACGGACAGAACACTGAAGCTTTCTTT
CASRKDGQNTEAFF
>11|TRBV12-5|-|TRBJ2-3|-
TGTGCTAGTGCCCAAACAGATACGCAGTATTTT
CASAQTDTQYF
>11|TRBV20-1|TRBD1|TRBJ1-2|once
TGCAGTGTCGAGGGGGCGAATGGCTACACCTTC
CSVEGANGYTF
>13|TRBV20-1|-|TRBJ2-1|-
TGCAGTGCTGGTGGGGGGCTTACAGGGCTCCGGTTCTTC
CSAGGGLTGLRFF
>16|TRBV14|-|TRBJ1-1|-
TGTGCCAGCAGCCTCCTGGGCCGGACATTGAACACTGAAGCTTTCTTT
CASSLLGRTLNTEAFF
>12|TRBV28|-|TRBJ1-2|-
TGTGCCAGCCGGACGACCGGGTATGGCTACACCTTC
CASRTTGYGYTF
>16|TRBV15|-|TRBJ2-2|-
TGTGCCACCAGCACCCGAACAGGGATTCGCACCGGGGAGCTGTTTTTT
CATSTRTGIRTGELFF
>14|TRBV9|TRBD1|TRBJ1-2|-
TGTGCCAGCAGCACAGGGGATTTGGGCTATGGCTACACCTTC
CASSTGDLGYGYTF
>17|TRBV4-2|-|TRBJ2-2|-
TGTGCCAGCAGCCAAGATCCTATAATGATTGACACCGGGGAGCTGTTTTTT
CASSQDPIMIDTGELFF
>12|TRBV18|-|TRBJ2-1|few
TGTGCCAGCTCACAAGCTTCGGATGAGCAGTTCTTC
CASSQASDEQFF
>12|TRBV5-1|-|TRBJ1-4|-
TGCGCCAGCAGCGTAAATTTCGAGAAACTGTTTTTT
CASSVNFEKLFF
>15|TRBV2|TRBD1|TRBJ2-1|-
TGTGCCAGCAGGACGGACAGGAGCTCCTACAATGAGCAGTTCTTC
CASRTDRSSYNEQFF
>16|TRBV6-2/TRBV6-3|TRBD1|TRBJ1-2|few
TGTGCCAGCAGTTACCTCGAGACAGGGACCCAATCTCGCTACACCTTC
CASSYLETGTQSRYTF
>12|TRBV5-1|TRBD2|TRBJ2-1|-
TGCGCCAGCAGCTTGGGGTCGGGAGGCCAGTTCTTC
CASSLGSGGQFF
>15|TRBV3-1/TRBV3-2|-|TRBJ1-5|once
TGTGCCAGCAGCCAAGGTGGGGCGAGCAATCAGCCCCAGCATTTT
CASSQGGASNQPQHF
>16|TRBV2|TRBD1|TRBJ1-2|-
TGTGCCAGCAGTGGTTTTACAGGGGTAGCTAACTATGGCTACACCTTC
CASSGFTGVANYGYTF
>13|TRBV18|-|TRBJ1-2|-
TGTGCCAGCTCACCACTTAGTATTGATGGCTACACCTTC
CASSPLSIDGYTF
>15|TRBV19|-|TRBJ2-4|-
TGTGCCAGTAGTACCCCGGGAATCGACAAAAACATTCAGTACTTC
CASSTPGIDKNIQYF
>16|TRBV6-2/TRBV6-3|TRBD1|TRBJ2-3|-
TGTGCCAGCAGCCCCGGGACAGGGACCCTCACAGATACGCAGTATTTT
CASSPGTGTLTDTQYF